This T cell receptor beta chain was sequenced for a study of early T cells in non-severe SARS-CoV-2 infection. Whole-study context: Sequencing targeted bulk RNA from unsorted whole blood, leaving chains unpaired.

Study-wide results and limits: Using VDJdb, the matching emphasized anti-spike CD8 responses while missing private and CD4 specificities.

Points on this clonotype: Its antigen remains unknown.

V was trimmed by 4 bases and J by 0 bases, leaving 10 bases between them. CDR1 is SGHAT and CDR2 is FQNNGV in the germline V gene. The CDR3 runs 15 residues. Each cDNA molecule carried a unique molecular identifier. TCRdb used MiXCR to reprocess the 5' RACE reads, holding one entry per CDR3 protein. The sample has 90,000 to 100,000 distinct CDR3 sequences, less than 15% seen once. The sequence was collected from an adult who was a healthcare worker with PCR-confirmed SARS-CoV-2 infection or an uninfected control (not recorded which). The J gene is TRBJ2-1, the V gene TRBV11-2; D not certain. The sequenced sample consisted of whole blood. CDR3 bases: TGTGCCAGCAGCTGGTCGCCGAGCTCCTACAATGAGCAGTTCTTC. Translated: CASSWSPSSYNEQFF. Filled out from reference TRBV11-2 and TRBJ2-1, the complete variable domain reads EAGVAQSPRYKIIEKRQSVAFWCNPISGHATLYWYQQILGQGPKLLIQFQNNGVVDDSQLPKDRFSAERLKGVDSTLKIQPAKLEDSAVYLCASSWSPSSYNEQFFGPGTRLTVL.